What follows are 10 T cell receptor beta chains derived from one specimen sequenced in a study of T-cell memory formation after mild COVID-19 (dated by TCRdb to the early 2020s). The protocol used for the library was 5' RACE. Instrument on record: Illumina NovaSeq 6000. Using fastp trimming at Q25 and MiXCR clonotype assembly, TCRdb reanalyzed the public sequencing data and kept in-frame beta chains. Rows with a matching CDR3 protein are joined into one entry that keeps the most common DNA and genes. For this sample the table gives around 200,000 distinct CDR3 sequences, of which 9% to 10% were detected only once. 3.5% to 4% of the sample goes to the ten largest clones. The sample comprised PBMCs or a T cell subset sorted from them (not recorded which). These receptors were obtained from a man aged 18 to 35 who had mild COVID-19 (a few samples of this study predate the infection). The sample titles of this study are shuffled in the database, so cell type and time point are left out; the donor was told from shared clones.

The chain uses TRBV20-1 and TRBJ2-7; the match to TRBD1 covers 7 bases. The V gene's germline CDR1 is DFQATT and CDR2 SNEGSKA (reference sequence). The CDR3 is 15 amino acids. V shed 5 bases and J 0 bases; nucleotides not matched to a gene: 10. The CDR3 region has the DNA TGCAGTGCTCAAACCTCGGGACAGAGCTCCTACGAGCAGTACTTC. Translated, it gives CSAQTSGQSSYEQYF.

The genes are TRBV5-1 and TRBJ2-2, with 7 bases identical to TRBD1. This CDR3 region has 15 residues. After removal of 4 bases from V and 2 bases from J, the junction contained 5 bases not matched to a gene. CDR1 is SGHRS, CDR2 YFSETQ, per germline. The CDR3 here is CASSPGQPNTGELFF. CDR3 nucleotide sequence: TGCGCCAGCAGCCCGGGACAGCCAAACACCGGGGAGCTGTTTTTT.

At least ten counts were recorded for this clonotype. The chain carries TRBV10-3 and TRBJ2-5; 7 bases fit TRBD2. V gave up 2 bases and J gave up 4 bases; unmatched junction bases: 4. The CDR3 length is 14 residues. Germline V gives CDR1 ENHRY, CDR2 SYGVKD. The CDR3 coding sequence is TGTGCCATCAGTGAGATAGCGGGTGGAGAGACCCAGTACTTC. Its translation: CAISEIAGGETQYF.

The V and J genes are TRBV12-3 or TRBV12-4 and TRBJ2-1, with D uncertain. V was cut by 3 bases and J by 8 bases, with 11 bases left in between. The CDR3 sequence is 13 residues long. This CDR3 reads CASSFATPHEQFF. The CDR3, as DNA: TGTGCCAGCAGTTTCGCCACTCCCCATGAGCAGTTCTTC.

This chain uses TRBV7-2 with TRBJ2-7; TRBD2 is a possible D gene (6 bases). The CDR3 is 15 amino acids. Germline-derived CDR1 and CDR2 are SGHTA and FQGNSA. The CDR3 DNA sequence: TGTGCCAGCAGCCTTGGAGGGCTGTTGGGCTACGATCAGTACGTC. As protein: CASSLGGLLGYDQYV.

In its sample, this clonotype was seen a few times. This chain connects TRBV12-3 or TRBV12-4 to TRBJ2-5; D possibly uses TRBD1 or TRBD2 (7 bases each). V lost 5 bases and J lost 5, with 12 bases in between. There are 13 residues in the CDR3. The CDR3 reads CASSQGGRETQYF. DNA for the CDR3: TGTGCCAGCAGTCAGGGGGGGAGGGAGACCCAGTACTTC.

J is TRBJ2-5 and V is TRBV5-1; maybe TRBD2 (5 bases). CDR1 is SGHRS and CDR2 is YFSETQ in the germline V gene. The CDR3 contains 17 residues. V lost 4 bases and J 1 base, leaving 20 bases between the germline ends. As DNA, the CDR3 is TGCGCCAGCAGCGGCCTCGGTTTCGGGGATCCCCAAGAGACCCAGTACTTC. This gives the protein CASSGLGFGDPQETQYF.

This clonotype was seen ten or more times. The chain links TRBV7-2 to TRBJ2-7; 11 bases are shared with TRBD1. There are 13 residues in the CDR3. Per the germline V gene, CDR1 is SGHTA and CDR2 is FQGNSA. Trimming took 3 bases from V and 9 from J; bases not matched to a gene: 4. The CDR3 loop is CASSLGTGGRQYF. The CDR3 DNA reads as TGTGCCAGCAGCTTGGGGACAGGGGGTAGGCAGTACTTC.

Here the CDR3 DNA reads TGTGCCATCAGAGTCCCAGGGGGCTATGGCTACACCTTC. The encoded protein is CAIRVPGGYGYTF. This chain links TRBV10-3 with TRBJ1-2, with 7 bases matching TRBD1. The CDR3 totals 13 residues. The V segment lost 6 bases and the J segment 4 bases; nucleotides outside the gene matches: 5. Germline lookup yields CDR1 ENHRY and CDR2 SYGVKD.

V usage is TRBV28 and J usage is TRBJ1-5; D unresolved. The germline V gene encodes CDR1 MDHEN and CDR2 SYDVKM. V lost 5 bases and J lost 5, with 13 bases in between. The length of the CDR3 is 14 residues. CDR3 region: CASSPDRADQPQHF. The CDR3 DNA follows: TGTGCCAGCAGTCCGGACCGGGCCGATCAGCCCCAGCATTTT.